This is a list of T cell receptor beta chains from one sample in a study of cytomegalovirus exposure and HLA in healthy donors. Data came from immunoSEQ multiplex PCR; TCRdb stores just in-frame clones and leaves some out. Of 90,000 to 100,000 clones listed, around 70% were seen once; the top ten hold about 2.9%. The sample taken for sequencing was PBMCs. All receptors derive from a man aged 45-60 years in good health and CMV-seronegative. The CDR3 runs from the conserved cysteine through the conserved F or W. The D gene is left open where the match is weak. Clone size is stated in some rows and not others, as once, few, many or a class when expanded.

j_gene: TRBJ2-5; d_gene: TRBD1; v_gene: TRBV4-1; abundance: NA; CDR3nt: TGCGCCAGCAGCCACCGGGACAGACCCAAAGAGACCCAGTACTTC; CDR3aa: CASSHRDRPKETQYF
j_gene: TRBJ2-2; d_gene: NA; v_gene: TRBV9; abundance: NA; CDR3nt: TGTGCCAGCAGCCCCAGGGGAACCCATACCGGGGAGCTGTTTTTT; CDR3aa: CASSPRGTHTGELFF
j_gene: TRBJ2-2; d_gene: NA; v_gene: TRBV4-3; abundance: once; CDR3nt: TGCGCCAGCAGCCAAGATATTTTGGGGCCCGGGGAGCTGTTTTTT; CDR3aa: CASSQDILGPGELFF
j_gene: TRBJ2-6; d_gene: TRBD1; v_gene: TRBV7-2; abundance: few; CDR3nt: TGTGCCAGCAGCTCGGGACAGGGTAAGGCCAACGTCCTGACTTTC; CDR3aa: CASSSGQGKANVLTF
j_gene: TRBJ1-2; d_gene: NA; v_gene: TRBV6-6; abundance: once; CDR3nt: TGTGCCAGCAGTTACTCGGGCAGTTCGTCTTGGGGCTACACCTTC; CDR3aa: CASSYSGSSSWGYTF
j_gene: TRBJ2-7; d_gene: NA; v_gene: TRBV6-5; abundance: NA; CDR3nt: TGTGCCAGCAGTCCCCGCCCGAGCGAGCAGTACTTC; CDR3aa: CASSPRPSEQYF
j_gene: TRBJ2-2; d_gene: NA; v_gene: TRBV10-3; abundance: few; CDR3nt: TGTGCCATCAGCGAAGCGGGTCCCGGGGAGCTGTTTTTT; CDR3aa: CAISEAGPGELFF
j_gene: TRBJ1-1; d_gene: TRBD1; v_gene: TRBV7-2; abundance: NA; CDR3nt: TGTGCCAGCAGCCCGAAGACAGGGAACCCTGAAGCTTTCTTT; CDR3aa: CASSPKTGNPEAFF
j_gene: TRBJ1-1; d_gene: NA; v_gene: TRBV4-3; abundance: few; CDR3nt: TGCGCCAGCAGCCAAGATCGTGCAGGTGAAGCTTTCTTT; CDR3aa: CASSQDRAGEAFF
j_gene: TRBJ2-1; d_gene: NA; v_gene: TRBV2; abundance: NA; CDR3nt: TGTGCCAGCACGGTGATAAGCGAGCAGTTCTTC; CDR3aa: CASTVISEQFF
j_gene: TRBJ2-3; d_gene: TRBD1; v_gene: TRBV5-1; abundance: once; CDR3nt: TGCGCCAGTGGGCAGGGACAGGGATCAGATACGCAGTATTTT; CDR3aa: CASGQGQGSDTQYF
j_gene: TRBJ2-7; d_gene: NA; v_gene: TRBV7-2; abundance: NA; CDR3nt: TGTGCCAGCAGCCGCCGTGTCGAGGAAGCTTACGAGCAGTACTTC; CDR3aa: CASSRRVEEAYEQYF
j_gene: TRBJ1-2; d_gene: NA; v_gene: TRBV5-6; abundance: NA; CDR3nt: TGTGCCAGCAGCTTGTGGGGCTCTGTCTACACCTTC; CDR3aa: CASSLWGSVYTF
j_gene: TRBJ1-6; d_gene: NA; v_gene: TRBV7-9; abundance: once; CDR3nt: TGTGCCAGCAGCCCCCAGGGGTTTAATTCACCCCTCCACTTT; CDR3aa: CASSPQGFNSPLHF
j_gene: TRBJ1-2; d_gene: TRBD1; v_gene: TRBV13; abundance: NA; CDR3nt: TGTGCCAGCAGCTTACGACAGGGCCGTGGCTACACCTTC; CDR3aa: CASSLRQGRGYTF
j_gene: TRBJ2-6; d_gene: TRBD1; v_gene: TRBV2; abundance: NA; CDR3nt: TGTGCCAGCAGTGACGGCAGGGGGCCTGGGGCCAACGTCCTGACTTTC; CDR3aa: CASSDGRGPGANVLTF
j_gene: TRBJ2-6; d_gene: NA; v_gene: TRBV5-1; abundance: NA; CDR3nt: TGCGCCAGCAGCTCACAGGGCTCCGGGGCCAACGTCCTGACTTTC; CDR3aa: CASSSQGSGANVLTF
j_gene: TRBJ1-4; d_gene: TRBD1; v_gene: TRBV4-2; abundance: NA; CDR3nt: TGTGCCAGCAGCCAAACCGGGACAGGGGGCCTTAATGAAAAACTGTTTTTT; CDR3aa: CASSQTGTGGLNEKLFF
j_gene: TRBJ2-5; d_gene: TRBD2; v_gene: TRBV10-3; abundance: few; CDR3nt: TGTGCCATCAGTGAGCCCACTAGCGGGGGGGCCGCAGAGACCCAGTACTTC; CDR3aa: CAISEPTSGGAAETQYF
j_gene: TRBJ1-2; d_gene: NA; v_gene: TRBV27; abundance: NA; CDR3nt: TGTGCCAGCAGTTTTCCCGATGGCTACACCTTC; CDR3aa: CASSFPDGYTF
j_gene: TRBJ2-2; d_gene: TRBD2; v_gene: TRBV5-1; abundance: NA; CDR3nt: TGCGCCAGCAGCGGACGACTAGCGGGAGCGTATGGCACCGGGGAGCTGTTTTTT; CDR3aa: CASSGRLAGAYGTGELFF
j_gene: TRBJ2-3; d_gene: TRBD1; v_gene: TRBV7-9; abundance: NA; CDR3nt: TGTGCCAGCAGCATGGGACAGGGAGACACAGATACGCAGTATTTT; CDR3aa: CASSMGQGDTDTQYF
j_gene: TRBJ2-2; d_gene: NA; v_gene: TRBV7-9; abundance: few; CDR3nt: TGTTCCAGCAGCCTGAACACCGGGGAGCTGTTTTTT; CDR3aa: CSSSLNTGELFF
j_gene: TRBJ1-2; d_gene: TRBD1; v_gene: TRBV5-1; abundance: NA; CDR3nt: TGCGCCAGCAGCCCCCTACCGGCGGGACAGCTCACTAACTATGGCTACACCTTC; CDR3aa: CASSPLPAGQLTNYGYTF
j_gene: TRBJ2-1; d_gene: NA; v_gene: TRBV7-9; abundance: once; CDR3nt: TGTGCCAGCAGCTTCGGACAAGGACCCTACAATGAGCAGTTCTTC; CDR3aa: CASSFGQGPYNEQFF
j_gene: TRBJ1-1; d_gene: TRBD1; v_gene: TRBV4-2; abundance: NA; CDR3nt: TGTGCCAGCAGCTCGGACAGGGAATTAGGTGAAGCTTTCTTT; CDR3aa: CASSSDRELGEAFF
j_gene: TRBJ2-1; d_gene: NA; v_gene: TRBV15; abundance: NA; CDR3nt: TGTGCCACGGGCGGGGCAAGCTCCTACAATGAGCAGTTCTTC; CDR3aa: CATGGASSYNEQFF
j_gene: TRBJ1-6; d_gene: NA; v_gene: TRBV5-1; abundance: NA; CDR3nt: TGCGCCAGCAGCTTGGGACAGAGTAATTCACCCCTCCACTTT; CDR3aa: CASSLGQSNSPLHF
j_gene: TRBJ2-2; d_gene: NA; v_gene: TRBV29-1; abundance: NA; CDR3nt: TGCAGCGTTGTCCCACGGAGCACCGGGGAGCTGTTTTTT; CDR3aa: CSVVPRSTGELFF
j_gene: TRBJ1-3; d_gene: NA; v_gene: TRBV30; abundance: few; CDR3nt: TGTGCCTGGAGTGTAGGGGGCTCTGGAAACACCATATATTTT; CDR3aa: CAWSVGGSGNTIYF
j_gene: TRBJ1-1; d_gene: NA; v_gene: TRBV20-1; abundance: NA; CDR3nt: TGCAGTGCTTCCAGGGTCTATGAAGCTTTCTTT; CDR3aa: CSASRVYEAFF
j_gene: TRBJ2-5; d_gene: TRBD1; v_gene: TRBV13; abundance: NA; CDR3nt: TGTGCCAGCAGCTTGACAGGGACCCAAGAGACCCAGTACTTC; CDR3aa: CASSLTGTQETQYF
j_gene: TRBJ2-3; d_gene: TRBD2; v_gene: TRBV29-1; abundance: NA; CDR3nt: TGCAGCGTCCCGTGGGGGGGTTCCCGCACAGATACGCAGTATTTT; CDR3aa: CSVPWGGSRTDTQYF
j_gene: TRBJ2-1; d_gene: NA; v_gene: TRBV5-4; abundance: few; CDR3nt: TGTGCCAGCAGCTTGGACTGGTGGAATGAGCAGTTCTTC; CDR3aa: CASSLDWWNEQFF
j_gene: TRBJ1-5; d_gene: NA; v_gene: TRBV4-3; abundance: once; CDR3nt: TGCGCCAGCAGCCAAGATAGAAATCAGCCCCAGCATTTT; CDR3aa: CASSQDRNQPQHF
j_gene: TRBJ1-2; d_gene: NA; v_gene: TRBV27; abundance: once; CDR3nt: TGTGCCAGCACAGGGACTTTGAGAGGGCGGGGTGGCTACACCTTC; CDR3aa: CASTGTLRGRGGYTF